Below are 17 T cell receptor beta chains sequenced from a single sample in a study of Graves' ophthalmopathy and Graves' hyperthyroidism. RNA transcripts provided the template for amplifying TCR beta CDR3 regions. First-round RT-PCR with HTBI primers preceded a second-round multiplex PCR. TCRdb processed the multiplex PCR reads anew with MiXCR; each CDR3 protein has one entry. There are over a million distinct CDR3 sequences in the sample; 35% to 45% occur only once, and 11% lies in the top ten. Material: peripheral blood or thyroid tissue (not recorded which). The source is an adult man with Graves' hyperthyroidism.

The rearrangement joins TRBV4-3 to TRBJ2-5; unclear D gene. TRBJ2-7 explains the end of the DNA better; the J call may be wrong. The CDR3 consists of 14 residues. In germline, CDR1 is LGHNA, CDR2 YSLEER. The CDR3 protein is CASSQDRNSYEQYF. CDR3 coding DNA: TGCGCCAGCAGCCAAGACCGGAACAGCTACGAGCAGTACTTC.

The chain combines TRBV27 with TRBJ2-5; tentatively, D is TRBD2 (6 bases). Trimming left V 4 bases short and J 5 bases short, with 26 bases between. CDR3 length equals 18 residues. CDR1 is MNHEY and CDR2 is SMNVEV in the germline V gene (reference sequence). The CDR3 DNA follows: TGTGCCAGCAGTTCAGTCTTCAGTGAGGAGGGGATGATGGAGACCCAGTACTTC. This codes for CASSSVFSEEGMMETQYF.

J is TRBJ2-5 and V is TRBV6-1, with a weak D call TRBD1 (7 bases). This CDR3 contains 14 residues. V shed 5 bases and J shed 2 bases, with 12 bases lying between them. CDR1 is MNHNS and CDR2 is SASEGT in the germline V gene. CDR3 nucleotide sequence: TGTGCCAGCAGTAAGGGGGGACAGCAAGAGACCCAGTACTTC. It is translated as CASSKGGQQETQYF.

The rearrangement joins TRBV5-1 to TRBJ1-4; D is uncertain. V lost 1 base, J lost 7 bases, and 20 bases lay in between. The germline gives CDR1 SGHRS, CDR2 YFSETQ. CDR3 length equals 17 residues. The CDR3 DNA reads TGCGCCAGCAGCTTGTCGATCAGATCGGCCAGCCGTGAAAAACTGTTTTTT. Protein sequence: CASSLSIRSASREKLFF.

This clonotype was seen at least ten times. The rearrangement links TRBV7-9 to TRBJ1-1, with D possibly matching TRBD1 (6 bases). V lost 5 bases and J 5 bases, leaving 21 bases between the germline ends. The germline V gene encodes CDR1 SEHNR and CDR2 FQNEAQ (reference sequence). The CDR3 is 16 amino acids. CDR3 amino acids: CASSKSDRPRGTEAFF. The CDR3 region has the DNA TGTGCCAGCAGCAAATCAGACAGGCCCCGGGGGACTGAAGCTTTCTTT.

This clonotype appeared many times. The V and J genes are TRBV7-9 and TRBJ1-5; 8 bases align to TRBD1. Trimming removed 5 bases from V and 8 bases from J; junction bases left unmatched: 17. This CDR3 contains 17 residues. Germline loops: CDR1 SEHNR, CDR2 FQNEAQ (reference sequence). The CDR3 protein is CASSPAGTGSYREPQHF. DNA for the CDR3: TGTGCCAGCAGCCCAGCCGGGACAGGATCCTACAGGGAGCCCCAGCATTTT.

The chain combines TRBV7-9 with TRBJ2-7, with TRBD1 matching over 9 bases. This CDR3 spans 18 amino acids. Trimming cost V 5 bases and J 6 bases; bases outside gene matches: 20. CDR1 SEHNR and CDR2 FQNEAQ come from the germline V gene (reference sequence). CDR3 nucleotide sequence: TGTGCCAGCAGCCCGACACCTTCCTCCGGGACAGGGCTAAGCGAGCAGTACTTC. Amino acids: CASSPTPSSGTGLSEQYF. The whole variable domain, remainder taken from reference TRBV7-9 and TRBJ2-7, is DTGVSQNPRHKITKRGQNVTFRCDPISEHNRLYWYRQTLGQGPEFLTYFQNEAQLEKSRLLSDRFSAERPKGSFSTLEIQRTEQGDSAMYLCASSPTPSSGTGLSEQYFGPGTRLTVT.

This clonotype was seen at least ten times. The chain uses TRBV29-1 and TRBJ1-2, with D hard to call. The germline CDR1 and CDR2 sequences are SQVTM and ANQGSEA. Trimming removed 7 bases at V and 2 bases at J, with 23 bases between. The CDR3 contains 16 residues. Here the CDR3 DNA reads TGCAGCGCCCAAGATTACGGGTCGTGGGGAAACTATGGCTACACCTTC. Protein sequence: CSAQDYGSWGNYGYTF. The complete variable domain, with remaining parts taken from reference TRBV29-1 and TRBJ1-2, reads SAVISQKPSRDICQRGTSLTIQCQVDSQVTMMFWYRQQPGQSLTLIATANQGSEATYESGFVIDKFPISRPNLTFSTLTVSNMSPEDSSIYLCSAQDYGSWGNYGYTFGSGTRLTVV.

At least ten counts were recorded for this clonotype. The V call is TRBV20-1, the J call TRBJ1-2; TRBD1 aligns across 10 bases. CDR3 length: 15 residues. Germline CDR1 DFQATT, CDR2 SNEGSKA (reference sequence). J was trimmed by 4 bases and V by 0 bases; bases with no gene match: 5. This chain's CDR3 is CSARDRDRGSYGYTF. Here the CDR3 DNA reads TGCAGTGCTAGAGATCGGGACAGGGGTTCCTATGGCTACACCTTC.

This clonotype has a count of ten or more. V gene TRBV30 combines with J gene TRBJ1-2; weak D call: TRBD1 (6 bases). V was cut by 4 bases and J by 13 bases, with 16 bases left in between. CDR3 length: 11 residues. Germline V gene data show CDR1 as GTSNPN and CDR2 as SVGIG (reference sequence). The CDR3 loop reads CAWKGSGVVTF. The DNA for the CDR3 is TGTGCCTGGAAGGGGTCAGGGGTCGTCACCTTC.

This clonotype appeared a few times. The junction departs from germline at one end; a sequencing error may be responsible. The chain links TRBV15 to TRBJ1-2; 7 nucleotides align to TRBD1. The CDR3 contains 13 residues. The germline CDR1 and CDR2 sequences are LNHNV and YYDKDF (reference sequence). The CDR3 sequence is CATSGDRVTGYTF. The CDR3 coding sequence is TGTGCCACCAGCGGTGACAGGGTCACTGGCTACACCTTT.

This clonotype turned up a few times. The V gene is TRBV12-3 or TRBV12-4, the J gene TRBJ2-2; no reliable D call. The germline V and J ends were trimmed by 2 bases and 5 bases, with 9 bases remaining between them. CDR3 length: 14 amino acids. The CDR3 sequence: CASSLLALTGELFF. The DNA for the CDR3 is TGTGCCAGCAGTTTATTGGCGTTAACCGGGGAGCTGTTTTTT.

This clonotype appeared many times. V usage is TRBV6-5 and J usage is TRBJ1-1; tentatively, D is TRBD1 (5 bases). The CDR3 is 12 residues long. V was shortened by 7 bases and J by 5 bases, with 11 bases between the two germline ends. CDR1 is MNHEY and CDR2 is SVGAGI in the germline V gene. CDR3 protein: CASKRWGTEAFF. DNA of the CDR3: TGTGCCAGCAAGCGATGGGGGACTGAAGCTTTCTTT.

This clonotype occurred many times. This rearrangement joins TRBV7-2 to TRBJ2-7; D gene ambiguous. In germline, CDR1 is SGHTA, CDR2 FQGNSA. V lost 1 base to trimming and J lost 2 bases, with 12 bases between them. CDR3 length: 15 residues. The CDR3 DNA is TGTGCCAGCAGCTTAGTGTTGGGTCAGCCCTACGAGCAGTACTTC. This gives the protein CASSLVLGQPYEQYF.

This chain connects TRBV9 to TRBJ1-5; possible D gene TRBD1, 5 bases. The CDR3 is 15 amino acids. Germline CDR1 reads SGDLS; CDR2 reads YYNGEE. V gave up 2 bases and J gave up 0 bases, with 9 bases separating them. The CDR3 loop reads CASSVGPNSNQPQHF. CDR3 DNA sequence: TGTGCCAGCAGCGTGGGGCCGAATAGCAATCAGCCCCAGCATTTT.

This clonotype showed up many times. The V and J genes are TRBV7-2 and TRBJ1-5; 7 nucleotides match TRBD1. V lost 5 bases and J lost 10; bases outside the gene matches: 11. This CDR3 is 14 amino acids long. Germline V gene sequence: CDR1 SGHTA, CDR2 FQGNSA. The CDR3 is CASSRQGEDLPQHF. CDR3 sequence (DNA): TGTGCCAGCAGCCGACAGGGTGAGGATCTCCCCCAGCATTTT.

This clonotype was detected ten times or more. The chain carries TRBV7-9 and TRBJ1-4, with 8 bases identical to TRBD1. CDR3 length: 16 residues. Germline V gene sequence: CDR1 SEHNR, CDR2 FQNEAQ (reference sequence). V dropped 0 bases and J dropped 4; count of bases not matched to a gene: 4. The CDR3 here is CASSLAPTGVNEKLFF. The DNA of the CDR3 is TGTGCCAGCAGCTTAGCCCCGACAGGGGTTAATGAAAAACTGTTTTTT.